The clone carrying this TCR beta chain was counted ten times or more. Construction of the TCR beta libraries employed iRepertoire HTBI primers in conjunction with Arm-PCR of CDR3 regions. TCRdb fed the multiplex PCR reads into MiXCR, producing one record per CDR3 protein. The table includes about 460,000 distinct CDR3 sequences, 11% to 15% detected once. Time point indicated: newly diagnosed GD, antithyroid drugs for less than 3 months. From PBMCs, RNA was extracted and then used to make the TCR library. The sample is drawn from a study of regulatory T cells in long-lasting Graves disease. V dropped 4 bases and J dropped 8; count of bases not matched to a gene: 12. The germline V gene encodes CDR1 MDHEN and CDR2 SYDVKM. The CDR3 runs to 16 residues. These same data were also listed under a study on T cells in Graves' hyperthyroidism and ophthalmopathy.

V gene TRBV28 combines with J gene TRBJ2-1, with 9 nucleotides matching TRBD2. The source material was peripheral blood mononuclear cells (PBMCs), sampled at new diagnosis, from a patient treated with antithyroid drugs. This receptor was obtained from a woman between 50 and 59 years old with Graves disease. CDR3 sequence: CASSSGAGGPVHEQFF. CDR3 nucleotides: TGTGCCAGCAGTTCCGGGGCGGGAGGGCCAGTCCATGAGCAGTTCTTC.